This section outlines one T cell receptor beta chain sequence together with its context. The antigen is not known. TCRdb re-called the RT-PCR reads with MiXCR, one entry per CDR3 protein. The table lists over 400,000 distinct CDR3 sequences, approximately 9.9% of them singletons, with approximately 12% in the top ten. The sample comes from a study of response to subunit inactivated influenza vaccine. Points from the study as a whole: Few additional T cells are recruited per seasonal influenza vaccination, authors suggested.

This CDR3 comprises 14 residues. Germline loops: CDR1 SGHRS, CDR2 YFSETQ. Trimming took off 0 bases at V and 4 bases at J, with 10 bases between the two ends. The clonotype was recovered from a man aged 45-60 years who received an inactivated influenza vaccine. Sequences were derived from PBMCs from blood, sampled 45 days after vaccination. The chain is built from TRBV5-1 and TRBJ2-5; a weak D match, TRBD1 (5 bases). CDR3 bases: TGCGCCAGCAGCTTGGTGACAGCGCGAGAGACCCAGTACTTC. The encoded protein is CASSLVTARETQYF.